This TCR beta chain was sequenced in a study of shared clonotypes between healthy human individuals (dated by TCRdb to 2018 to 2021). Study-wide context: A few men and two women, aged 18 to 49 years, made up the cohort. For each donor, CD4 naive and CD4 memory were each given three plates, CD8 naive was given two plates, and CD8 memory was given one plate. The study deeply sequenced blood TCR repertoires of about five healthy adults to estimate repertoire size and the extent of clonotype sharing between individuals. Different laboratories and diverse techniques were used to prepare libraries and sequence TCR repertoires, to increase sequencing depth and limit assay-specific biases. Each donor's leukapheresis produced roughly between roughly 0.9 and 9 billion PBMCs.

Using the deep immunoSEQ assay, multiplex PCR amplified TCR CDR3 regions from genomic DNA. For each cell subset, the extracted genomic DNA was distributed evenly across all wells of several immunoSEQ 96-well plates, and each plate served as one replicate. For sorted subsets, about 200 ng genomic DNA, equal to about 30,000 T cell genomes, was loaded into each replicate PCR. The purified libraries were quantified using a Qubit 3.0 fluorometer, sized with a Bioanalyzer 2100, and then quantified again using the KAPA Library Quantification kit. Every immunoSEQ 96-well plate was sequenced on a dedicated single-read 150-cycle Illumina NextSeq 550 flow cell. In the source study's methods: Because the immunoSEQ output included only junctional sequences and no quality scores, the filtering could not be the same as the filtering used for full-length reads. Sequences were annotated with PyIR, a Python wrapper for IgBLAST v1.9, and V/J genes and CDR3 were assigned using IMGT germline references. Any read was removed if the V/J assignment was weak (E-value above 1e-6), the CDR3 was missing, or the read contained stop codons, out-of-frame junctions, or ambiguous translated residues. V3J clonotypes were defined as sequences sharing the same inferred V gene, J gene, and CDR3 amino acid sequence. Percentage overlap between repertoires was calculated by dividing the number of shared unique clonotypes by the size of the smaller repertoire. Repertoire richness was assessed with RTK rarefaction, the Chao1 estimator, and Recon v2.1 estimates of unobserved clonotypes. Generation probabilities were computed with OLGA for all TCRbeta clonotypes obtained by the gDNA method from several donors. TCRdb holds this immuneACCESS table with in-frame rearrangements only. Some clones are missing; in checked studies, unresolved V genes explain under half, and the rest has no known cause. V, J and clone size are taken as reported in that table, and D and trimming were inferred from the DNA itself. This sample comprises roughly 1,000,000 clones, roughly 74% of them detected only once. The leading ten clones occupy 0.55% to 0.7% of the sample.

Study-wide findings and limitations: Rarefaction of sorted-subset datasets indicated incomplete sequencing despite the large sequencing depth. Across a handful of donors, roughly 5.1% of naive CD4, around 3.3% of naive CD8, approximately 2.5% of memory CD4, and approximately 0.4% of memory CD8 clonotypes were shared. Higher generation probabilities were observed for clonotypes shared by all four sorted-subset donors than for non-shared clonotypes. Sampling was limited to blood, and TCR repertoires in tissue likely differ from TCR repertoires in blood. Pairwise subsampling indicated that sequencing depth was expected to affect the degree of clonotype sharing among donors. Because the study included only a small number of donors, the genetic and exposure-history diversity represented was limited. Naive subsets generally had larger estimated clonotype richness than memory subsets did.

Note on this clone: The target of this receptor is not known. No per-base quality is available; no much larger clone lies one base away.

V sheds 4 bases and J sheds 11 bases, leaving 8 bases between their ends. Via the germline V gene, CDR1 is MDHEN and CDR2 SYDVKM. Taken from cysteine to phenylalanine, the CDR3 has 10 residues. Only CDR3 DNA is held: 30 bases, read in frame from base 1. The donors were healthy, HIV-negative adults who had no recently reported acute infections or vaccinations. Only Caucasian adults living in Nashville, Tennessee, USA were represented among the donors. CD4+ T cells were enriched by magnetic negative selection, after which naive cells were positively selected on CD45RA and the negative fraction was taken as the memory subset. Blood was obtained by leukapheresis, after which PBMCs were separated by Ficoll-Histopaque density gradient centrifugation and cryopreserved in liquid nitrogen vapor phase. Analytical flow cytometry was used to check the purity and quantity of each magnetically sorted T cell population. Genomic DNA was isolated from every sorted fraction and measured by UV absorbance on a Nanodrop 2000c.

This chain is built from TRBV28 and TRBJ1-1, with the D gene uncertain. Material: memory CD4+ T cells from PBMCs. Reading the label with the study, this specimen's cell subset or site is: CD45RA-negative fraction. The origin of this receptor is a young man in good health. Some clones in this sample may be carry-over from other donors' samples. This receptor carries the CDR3 CASSYPGAFF. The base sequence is TGTGCCAGCAGTTACCCTGGGGCTTTCTTT.